The next 12 T cell receptor beta chains were all read from a single sample in a study of blood T cell repertoires in COVID-19. Generated by immunoSEQ multiplex PCR, the TCRdb table keeps only in-frame clones and is missing some. The profile covers some 370,000 clones, with around 83% appearing a single time and about 5.4% taken by the ten largest. The sequenced sample was PBMCs or T cells enriched from blood (not recorded which). The receptors derive from a woman aged 50 to 60 who had recovered from COVID-19.

This chain links TRBV4-3 with TRBJ1-2; TRBD1 matches 9 bases. The CDR3 sequence is 16 residues long. The V and J ends lost 0 bases and 4 bases, in that order; junction bases with no gene match: 6. CDR1 is LGHNA, CDR2 YSLEER, per germline. The CDR3 nucleotides read TGCGCCAGCAGCCAAGACGGACAGGGGAGCAGCTATGGCTACACCTTC. It yields the protein CASSQDGQGSSYGYTF.

The chain's CDR3 is CASSLTAARGIVAFF. CDR3 nucleotides: TGTGCCAGCAGTTTAACGGCCGCTCGAGGAATTGTAGCTTTCTTT. This chain connects TRBV28 to TRBJ1-1; D unresolved. V was shortened by 2 bases and J by 10 bases, with 20 bases between the two germline ends. The CDR3 runs 15 residues. Germline CDR1 and CDR2: MDHEN and SYDVKM.

CDR3 in amino acids: CASSPIGMKSTGELFF. DNA for the CDR3: TGTGCCAGCTCACCAATCGGTATGAAGAGCACCGGGGAGCTGTTTTTT. The genes are TRBV18 and TRBJ2-2; D ambiguous. Germline V CDR1 and CDR2: KGHSH, LQKENI. Trimming removed 2 bases at V and 4 bases at J, with 14 bases between. The CDR3 spans 16 residues.

The rearrangement uses TRBV18 and TRBJ1-3, with D perhaps matching TRBD1 (6 bases). The CDR3 sequence is 15 residues long. Germline V CDR1 and CDR2: KGHSH, LQKENI. Trimming left V 2 bases short and J 4 bases short, with 12 bases between. The DNA for the CDR3 is TGTGCCAGCTCACCAAGTCAGGGGCCAGGAAACACCATATATTTT. Amino acid sequence: CASSPSQGPGNTIYF.

This sequence joins TRBV15 and TRBJ1-6; 9 bases are shared with TRBD1. The junction had 10 bases not matched to a gene; V was cut back by 9 bases and J by 10 bases. This CDR3 is built from 14 residues. CDR1 and CDR2 (germline): LNHNV, YYDKDF (reference sequence). CDR3 sequence: CATVDRGGWSPLHF. Written as DNA, the CDR3 is TGTGCCACAGTCGACAGGGGGGGTTGGTCACCCCTCCACTTT.

V is TRBV7-2 and J is TRBJ2-2; TRBD2 aligns across 8 bases. V shed 1 base and J 4 bases; nucleotides not matched to a gene: 8. CDR3 length: 17 amino acids. Germline CDR1 and CDR2: SGHTA and FQGNSA. The DNA of the CDR3 is TGTGCCAGCAGCTTAGACCCGGGACTAGTACGCACCGGGGAGCTGTTTTTT. Protein sequence: CASSLDPGLVRTGELFF. Variable domain in full (rest from reference TRBV7-2 and TRBJ2-2): GAGVSQSPSNKVTEKGKDVELRCDPISGHTALYWYRQSLGQGLEFLIYFQGNSAPDKSGLPSDRFSAERTGGSVSTLTIQRTQQEDSAVYLCASSLDPGLVRTGELFFGEGSRLTVL.

V gene TRBV5-4 combines with J gene TRBJ2-1; 7 bases are a match to TRBD2. Germline CDR1 is SGHNT and CDR2 is YYREEE (reference sequence). The CDR3 has 19 amino acids. Trimming cost V 1 base and J 0 bases; bases outside gene matches: 13. The DNA of the CDR3 is TGTGCCAGCAGCTTGTACCCCGGGGCGGGGAGGGCCTCCTACAATGAGCAGTTCTTC. Translating it yields CASSLYPGAGRASYNEQFF.

The chain employs TRBV5-1 and TRBJ1-1; TRBD1 matches at 7 bases. The ends lost 4 bases at V and 0 bases at J; junction bases unmatched: 6. The germline CDR1 and CDR2 sequences are SGHRS and YFSETQ. The CDR3 loop spans 15 amino acids. The CDR3 region is CASSPGTVMNTEAFF. CDR3 sequence (DNA): TGCGCCAGCAGCCCGGGGACAGTCATGAACACTGAAGCTTTCTTT. The whole variable domain, remainder taken from reference TRBV5-1 and TRBJ1-1, is KAGVTQTPRYLIKTRGQQVTLSCSPISGHRSVSWYQQTPGQGLQFLFEYFSETQRNKGNFPGRFSGRQFSNSRSEMNVSTLELGDSALYLCASSPGTVMNTEAFFGQGTRLTVV.

This chain joins TRBV5-1 and TRBJ1-1; D is undetermined. The CDR3 has 15 residues. Germline CDR1 is SGHRS and CDR2 is YFSETQ. V lost 5 bases and J 1 base, leaving 15 bases between the germline ends. The CDR3 protein is CASSRANTENTEAFF. The CDR3 coding sequence is TGCGCCAGCAGTCGCGCAAACACAGAGAACACTGAAGCTTTCTTT.

The gene calls are TRBV13 and TRBJ1-1; 8 bases agree with TRBD1. Germline values: CDR1 PRHDT, CDR2 FYEKMQ (reference sequence). V was clipped by 4 bases and J by 4 bases; unmatched bases: 5. This CDR3 is built from 14 residues. The CDR3 region is CASSYGQGGTEAFF. CDR3 bases: TGTGCCAGCAGCTACGGACAGGGCGGCACTGAAGCTTTCTTT.

This chain links TRBV28 with TRBJ1-5; 7 bases agree with TRBD1. V lost 4 bases, J lost 7 bases, and 7 bases stayed unmatched. The germline CDR1 and CDR2 sequences are MDHEN and SYDVKM. The CDR3 is 14 residues long. The CDR3 DNA reads as TGTGCCAGCAGTTACAGGGGCGGACGGCAGCCCCAGCATTTT. It translates to CASSYRGGRQPQHF.

The chain is built from TRBV14 and TRBJ2-1; D is undetermined. The V end lost 0 bases, the J end lost 8 bases, and 8 bases lay between the germline ends. The CDR3 loop spans 13 amino acids. The germline V gene has CDR1 SGHDN and CDR2 FVKESK. CDR3 sequence (DNA): TGTGCCAGCAGCCAAGATCTAGTCGATGAGCAGTTCTTC. Amino acid sequence: CASSQDLVDEQFF.